What follows is one T cell receptor beta chain and its context. TCRdb analysed the 5' RACE reads with MiXCR anew, one entry per CDR3 protein. The sample contains about 41,000 distinct CDR3 sequences, about 4.2% of which appear only once. V lost 5 bases, J lost 2 bases, and 23 bases lay in between. The germline V gene has CDR1 MNHNS and CDR2 SASEGT. The CDR3 length is 18 residues. The data stem from a study of T cells of healthy individuals. The source of this sequence is a human donor in good health. V gene TRBV6-1 combines with J gene TRBJ2-3; D is perhaps TRBD2 (6 bases). CDR3 region: CASSPERAAGRVTDTQYF. CDR3 DNA sequence: TGTGCCAGCAGTCCAGAGAGGGCAGCGGGCCGTGTCACAGATACGCAGTATTTT.